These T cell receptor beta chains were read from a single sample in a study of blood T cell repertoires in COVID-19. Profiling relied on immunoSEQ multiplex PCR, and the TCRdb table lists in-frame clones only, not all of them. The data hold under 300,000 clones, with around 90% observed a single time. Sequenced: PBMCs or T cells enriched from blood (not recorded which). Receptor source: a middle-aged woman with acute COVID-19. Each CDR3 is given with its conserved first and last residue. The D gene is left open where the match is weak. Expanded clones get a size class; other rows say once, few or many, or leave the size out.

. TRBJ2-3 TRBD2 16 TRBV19 TGTGCCAGTAGTATCCTCCTAGCGGGAGGGCGGGATACGCAGTATTTT CASSILLAGGRDTQYF
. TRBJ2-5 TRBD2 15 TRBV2 TGTGCCAGCAGTGCGGCTAGCGGGGGCCAAGAGACCCAGTACTTC CASSAASGGQETQYF
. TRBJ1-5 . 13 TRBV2 TGTGCCAATGGACGGGATAGCAATCAGCCCCAGCATTTT CANGRDSNQPQHF
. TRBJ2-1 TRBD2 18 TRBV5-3 TGTGCCAGAAGGTTGGAAAGCGGGGGGGCTACGTCCTACAATGAGCAGTTCTTC CARRLESGGATSYNEQFF
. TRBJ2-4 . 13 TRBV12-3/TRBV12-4 TGTGCCAGCAGTTTCCCAGGGCAGAACATTCAGTACTTC CASSFPGQNIQYF
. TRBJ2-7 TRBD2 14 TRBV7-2 TGTGCCAGCAGCTTAGAAGCGGGGCTGTACGAGCAGTACTTC CASSLEAGLYEQYF
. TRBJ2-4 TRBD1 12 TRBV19 TGTGCCAGTAGCGGGACAGGCCCAAATCAGTACTTC CASSGTGPNQYF
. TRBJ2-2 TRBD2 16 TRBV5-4 TGTGCCAGCAGCTTGGGCGGGAGGGCGAACACCGGGGAGCTGTTTTTT CASSLGGRANTGELFF
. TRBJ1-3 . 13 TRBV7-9 TGTGCCAGCAGCTTACCAGGAAAAAACACCATATATTTT CASSLPGKNTIYF
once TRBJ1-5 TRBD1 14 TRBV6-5 TGTGCCACCTCCACAGGGGCGAGCGATCAGCCCCAGCATTTT CATSTGASDQPQHF
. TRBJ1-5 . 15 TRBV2 TGTGCCAGCAGTTACACAGAAGCCCGGTATCAGCCCCAGCATTTT CASSYTEARYQPQHF
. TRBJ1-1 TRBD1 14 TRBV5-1 TGCGCCAGCAGACCGGACAGGGGCAACACTGAAGCTTTCTTT CASRPDRGNTEAFF
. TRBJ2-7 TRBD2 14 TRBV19 TGTGCCAGTACCGAGACTAGCGGGACCTACGAGCAGTACTTC CASTETSGTYEQYF
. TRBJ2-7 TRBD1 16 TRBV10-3 TGTGCCATCAGTGATCCCTCGACAGGGCTTACCTACGAGCAGTACTTC CAISDPSTGLTYEQYF
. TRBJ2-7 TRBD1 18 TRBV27 TGTGCCAGCAGCCGAAATAGACCTAACAGGGGAACCGTTTACGAGCAGTACTTC CASSRNRPNRGTVYEQYF
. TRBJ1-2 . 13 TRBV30 TGTGCCTGGAAGGAGGGTCCTAACTATGGCTACACCTTC CAWKEGPNYGYTF
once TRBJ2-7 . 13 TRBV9 TGTGCCAGCAGCGTAGATCCGGGCTACGAGCAGTACTTC CASSVDPGYEQYF
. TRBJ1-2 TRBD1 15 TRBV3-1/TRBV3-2 TGTGCCAGCAGCCCAGGACAGGGTGGTCTCTATGGCTACACCTTC CASSPGQGGLYGYTF
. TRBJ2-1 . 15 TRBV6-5 TGTGCCAGCAGTCGAAACGCCATCGGGGGCAATGAGCAGTTCTTC CASSRNAIGGNEQFF
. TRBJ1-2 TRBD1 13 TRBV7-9 TGTGCCAGCAGCTTAGCGACAGGGAATGGCTACACCTTC CASSLATGNGYTF
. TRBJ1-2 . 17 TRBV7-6 TGTGCCAGCAGCTTAGGGCGCGTTCTGGGGGCTGGGTATGGCTACACCTTC CASSLGRVLGAGYGYTF
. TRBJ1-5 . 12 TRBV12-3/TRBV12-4 TGTGCCAGCAGTCAAGGGGTTCAGCCCCAGCATTTT CASSQGVQPQHF
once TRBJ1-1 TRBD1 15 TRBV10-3 TGTGCCATCAGTGCGACAGGGGGCTGGTACACTGAAGCTTTCTTT CAISATGGWYTEAFF
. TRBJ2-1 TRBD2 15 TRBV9 TGTGCCAGCAGCGCTAGCGGGGGCCCCTACAATGAGCAGTTCTTC CASSASGGPYNEQFF
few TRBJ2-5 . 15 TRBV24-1 TGTGCCACCAGTGATCCGGCCGGGGGTCGAGAGACCCAGTACTTC CATSDPAGGRETQYF
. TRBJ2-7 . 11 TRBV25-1 TGTGCCAGCGGCGGAACCTACGAGCAGTACTTC CASGGTYEQYF
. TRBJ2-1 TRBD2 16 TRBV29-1 TGCAGCGTAGCCCCCTTAGCGGGAGGGAATAAATTTGAGCAGTTCTTC CSVAPLAGGNKFEQFF
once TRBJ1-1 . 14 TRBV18 TGTGCCAGCTCACCTCGCAGGGCTGGCACTGAAGCTTTCTTT CASSPRRAGTEAFF
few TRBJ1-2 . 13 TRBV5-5 TGTGCCAGCAGCTTGCAGGGGAACTATGGCTACACCTTC CASSLQGNYGYTF
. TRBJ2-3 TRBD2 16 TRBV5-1 TGCGCCAGCAGCTTGGGGGGCGGGGGGGCCAGGGATACGCAGTATTTT CASSLGGGGARDTQYF
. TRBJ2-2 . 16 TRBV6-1 TGTGCCAGCAGTGATCCTTCGGGAGTCCGAACCGGGGAGCTGTTTTTT CASSDPSGVRTGELFF
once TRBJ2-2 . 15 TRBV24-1 TGTGCCACCAGCAATGGGGGGACAGACACCGGGGAGCTGTTTTTT CATSNGGTDTGELFF
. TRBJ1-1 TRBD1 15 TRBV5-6 TGTGCCAGCAGCGAAACGGACAGGGAGAACACTGAAGCTTTCTTT CASSETDRENTEAFF
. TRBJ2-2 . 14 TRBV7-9 TGTGCCAGCAGCTTAGGAGGGCTCACCGGGGAGCTGTTTTTT CASSLGGLTGELFF
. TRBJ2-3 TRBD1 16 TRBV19 TGTGCCAGTAGTTTTCTGACAGGGGGCGGGTCAGATACGCAGTATTTT CASSFLTGGGSDTQYF
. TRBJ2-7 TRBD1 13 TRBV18 TGTGCCAGCTCACCTGGGACAGGTTATGAGCAGTACTTC CASSPGTGYEQYF
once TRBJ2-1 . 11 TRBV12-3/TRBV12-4 TGTGCCAGCAGTCGGGGGAATGAGCAGTTCTTC CASSRGNEQFF
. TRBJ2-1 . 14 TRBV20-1 TGCAGTGCTAGTTTATCCGCCGTCGTTGAGGAGCAGTTCTTC CSASLSAVVEEQFF
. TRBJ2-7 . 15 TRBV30 TGTGCCTGGAGTGTTTATCTAGTAGCAATCCCCGAGCAGTACTTC CAWSVYLVAIPEQYF
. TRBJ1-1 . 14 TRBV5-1 TGCGCCAGCAGCCTCCAGGGCGGGAACACTGAAGCTTTCTTT CASSLQGGNTEAFF
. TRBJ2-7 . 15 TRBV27 TGTGCCAGCAGTTTCCAGGGGTCACCTCTAAGGGAGCAGTACTTC CASSFQGSPLREQYF
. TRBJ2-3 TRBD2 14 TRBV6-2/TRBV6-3 TGTGCCAGCAGCCGGGGGGGGGCCACAGATACGCAGTATTTT CASSRGGATDTQYF
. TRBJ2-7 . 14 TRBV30 TGTGCCTGGAGCAGACTGCAGAGCTCCTACGAGCAGTACTTC CAWSRLQSSYEQYF
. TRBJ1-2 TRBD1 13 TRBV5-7 TGTGCCAGCAGCGAGGACAGGAGCTATGGCTACACCTTC CASSEDRSYGYTF
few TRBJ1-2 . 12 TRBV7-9 TGTGCCAGCAGCTTAGACAGGGTTGGCTACACCTTC CASSLDRVGYTF
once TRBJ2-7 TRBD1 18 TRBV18 TGTGCCAGCTCACGCCTTTCACCGGGACAGGGGGCGCTTCACGAGCAGTACTTC CASSRLSPGQGALHEQYF
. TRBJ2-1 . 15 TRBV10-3 TGTGCCATCAGTGATCTGGGGGCCTCCTACAATGAGCAGTTCTTC CAISDLGASYNEQFF
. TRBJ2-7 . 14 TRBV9 TGTGCCAGCAGCGTCTCGCCGAGTACCTACGAGCAGTACTTC CASSVSPSTYEQYF